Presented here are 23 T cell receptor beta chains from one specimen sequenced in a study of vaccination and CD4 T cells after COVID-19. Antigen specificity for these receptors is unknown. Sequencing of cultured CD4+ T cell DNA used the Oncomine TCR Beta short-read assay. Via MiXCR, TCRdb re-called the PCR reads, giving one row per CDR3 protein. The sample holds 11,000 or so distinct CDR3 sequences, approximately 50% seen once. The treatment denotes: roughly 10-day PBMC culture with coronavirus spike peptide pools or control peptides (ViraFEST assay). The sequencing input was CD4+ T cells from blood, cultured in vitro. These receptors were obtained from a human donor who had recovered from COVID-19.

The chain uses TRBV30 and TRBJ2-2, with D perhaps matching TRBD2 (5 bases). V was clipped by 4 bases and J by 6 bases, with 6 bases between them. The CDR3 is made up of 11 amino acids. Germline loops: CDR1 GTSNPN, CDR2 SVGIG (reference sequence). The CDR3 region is CAWTDSGELFF. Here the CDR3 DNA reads TGTGCCTGGACGGACTCCGGGGAGCTGTTTTTT.

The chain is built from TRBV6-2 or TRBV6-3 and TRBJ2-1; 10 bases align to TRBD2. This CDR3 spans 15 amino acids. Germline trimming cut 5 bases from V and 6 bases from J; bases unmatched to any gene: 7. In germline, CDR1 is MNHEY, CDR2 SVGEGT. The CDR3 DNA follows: TGTGCCAGCAGTCCCGGGACTAGCGAGGTCAATGAGCAGTTCTTC. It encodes CASSPGTSEVNEQFF.

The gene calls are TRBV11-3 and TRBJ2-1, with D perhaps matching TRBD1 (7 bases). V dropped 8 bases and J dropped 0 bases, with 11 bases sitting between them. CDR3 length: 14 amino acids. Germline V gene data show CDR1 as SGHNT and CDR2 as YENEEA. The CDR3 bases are TGTGCCAGCTCCCAGGGGGGCTCCTACAATGAGCAGTTCTTC. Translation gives CASSQGGSYNEQFF.

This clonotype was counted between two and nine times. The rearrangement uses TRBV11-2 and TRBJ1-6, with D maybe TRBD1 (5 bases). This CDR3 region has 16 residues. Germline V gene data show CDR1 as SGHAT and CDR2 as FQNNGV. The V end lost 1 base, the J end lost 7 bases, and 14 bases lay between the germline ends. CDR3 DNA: TGTGCCAGCAGCTTAGGTAGAGGGGACCCAAATTCACCCCTCCACTTT. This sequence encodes CASSLGRGDPNSPLHF.

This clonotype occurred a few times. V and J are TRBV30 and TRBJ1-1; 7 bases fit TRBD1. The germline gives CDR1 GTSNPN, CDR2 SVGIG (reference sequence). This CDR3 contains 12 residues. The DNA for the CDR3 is TGTGCTAGGGGGCTCGGGGAGACTGAAGCTTTCTTT. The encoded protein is CARGLGETEAFF.

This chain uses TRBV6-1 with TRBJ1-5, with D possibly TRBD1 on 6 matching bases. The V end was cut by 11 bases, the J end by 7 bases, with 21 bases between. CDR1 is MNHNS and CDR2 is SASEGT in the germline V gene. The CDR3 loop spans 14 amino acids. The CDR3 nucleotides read TGTGCCTCCATCCCGCAGGGCCAGGGGCAGCCCCAGCATTTT. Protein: CASIPQGQGQPQHF.

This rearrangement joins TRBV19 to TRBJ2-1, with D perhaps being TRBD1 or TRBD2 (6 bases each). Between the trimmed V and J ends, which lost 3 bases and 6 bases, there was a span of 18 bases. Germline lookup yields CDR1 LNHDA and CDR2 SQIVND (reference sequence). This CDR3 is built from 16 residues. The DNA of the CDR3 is TGTGCCAGTAGTATCCCGGGACTGGGACATGGCAATGAGCAGTTCTTC. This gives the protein CASSIPGLGHGNEQFF.

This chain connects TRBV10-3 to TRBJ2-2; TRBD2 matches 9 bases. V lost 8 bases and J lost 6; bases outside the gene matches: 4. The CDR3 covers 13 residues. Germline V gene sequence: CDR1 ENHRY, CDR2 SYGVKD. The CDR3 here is CAIRTSEAGELFF. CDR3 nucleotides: TGTGCCATCCGGACTAGCGAGGCCGGGGAGCTGTTTTTT.

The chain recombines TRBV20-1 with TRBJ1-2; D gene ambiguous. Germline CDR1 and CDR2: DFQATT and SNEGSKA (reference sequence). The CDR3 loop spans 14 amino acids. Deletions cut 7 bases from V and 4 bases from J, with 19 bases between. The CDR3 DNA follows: TGCAGTGTCAAGCCCCCCTTGATGGGCTATGGCTACACCTTC. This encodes CSVKPPLMGYGYTF.

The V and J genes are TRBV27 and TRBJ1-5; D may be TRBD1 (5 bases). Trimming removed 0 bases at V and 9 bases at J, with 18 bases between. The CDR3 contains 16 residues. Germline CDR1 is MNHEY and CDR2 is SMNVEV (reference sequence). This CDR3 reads CASSLSRGDSVLPQHF. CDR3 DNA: TGTGCCAGCAGTTTATCTCGGGGCGATTCGGTGCTGCCCCAGCATTTT.

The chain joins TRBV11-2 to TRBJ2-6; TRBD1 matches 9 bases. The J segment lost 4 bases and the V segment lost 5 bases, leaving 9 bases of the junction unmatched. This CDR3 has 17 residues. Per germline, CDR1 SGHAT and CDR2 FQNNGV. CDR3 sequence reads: CASSPGTGRPGANVLTF. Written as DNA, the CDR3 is TGTGCCAGCAGCCCAGGGACAGGGAGACCCGGGGCCAACGTCCTGACTTTC.

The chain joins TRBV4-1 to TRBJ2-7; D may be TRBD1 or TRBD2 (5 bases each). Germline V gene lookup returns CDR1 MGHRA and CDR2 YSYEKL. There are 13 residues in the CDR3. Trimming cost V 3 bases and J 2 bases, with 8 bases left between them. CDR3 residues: CASSQPGPYEQYF. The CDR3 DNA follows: TGCGCCAGCAGCCAGCCGGGACCCTACGAGCAGTACTTC.

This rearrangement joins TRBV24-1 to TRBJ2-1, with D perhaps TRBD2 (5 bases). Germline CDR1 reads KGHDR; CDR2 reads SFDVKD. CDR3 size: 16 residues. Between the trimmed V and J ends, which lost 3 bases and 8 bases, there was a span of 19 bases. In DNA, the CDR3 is TGTGCCACCAGTGATCAAACTAGAGGCTTTGCGGATGAGCAGTTCTTC. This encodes CATSDQTRGFADEQFF.

The CDR3 coding sequence is TGTGCCAGCAGCTTGGCCGGGGTTTCTCGCAATCAGCCCCAGCATTTT. Its protein is CASSLAGVSRNQPQHF. The chain employs TRBV4-2 and TRBJ1-5; D call uncertain. V shed 5 bases and J shed 2 bases, with 16 bases lying between them. CDR3 length: 16 amino acids. From germline, CDR1 is LGHNA and CDR2 YNFKEQ.

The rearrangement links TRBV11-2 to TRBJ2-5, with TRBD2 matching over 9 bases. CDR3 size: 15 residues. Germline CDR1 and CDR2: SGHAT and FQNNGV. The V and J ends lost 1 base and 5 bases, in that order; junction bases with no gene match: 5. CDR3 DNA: TGTGCCAGCAGCTTAGGGCTAGCGGGATCTGAGACCCAGTACTTC. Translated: CASSLGLAGSETQYF. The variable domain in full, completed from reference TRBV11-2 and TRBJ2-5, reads EAGVAQSPRYKIIEKRQSVAFWCNPISGHATLYWYQQILGQGPKLLIQFQNNGVVDDSQLPKDRFSAERLKGVDSTLKIQPAKLEDSAVYLCASSLGLAGSETQYFGPGTRLLVL.

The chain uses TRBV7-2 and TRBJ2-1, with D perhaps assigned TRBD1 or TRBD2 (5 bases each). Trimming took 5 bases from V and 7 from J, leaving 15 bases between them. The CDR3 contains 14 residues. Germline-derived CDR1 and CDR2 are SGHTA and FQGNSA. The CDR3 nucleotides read TGTGCCAGCAGCCTAATGGGACGGAAAAATGAGCAGTTCTTC. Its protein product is CASSLMGRKNEQFF.

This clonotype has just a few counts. CDR3 region: CASRGRGGTDTQYF. Here the CDR3 DNA reads TGTGCCAGCAGAGGGAGGGGGGGCACAGATACGCAGTATTTT. The chain joins TRBV2 to TRBJ2-3, with D possibly matching TRBD2 (7 bases). The germline CDR1 and CDR2 sequences are SNHLY and FYNNEI. The V end was cut by 6 bases, the J end by 1 base, with 11 bases between. This CDR3 spans 14 amino acids.

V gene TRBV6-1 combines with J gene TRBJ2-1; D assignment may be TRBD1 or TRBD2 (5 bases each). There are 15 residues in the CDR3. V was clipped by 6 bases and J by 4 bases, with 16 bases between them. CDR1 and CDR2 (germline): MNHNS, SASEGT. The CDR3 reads CASSYGQGEYNEQFF. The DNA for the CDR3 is TGTGCCAGCAGCTATGGACAAGGGGAGTACAATGAGCAGTTCTTC.

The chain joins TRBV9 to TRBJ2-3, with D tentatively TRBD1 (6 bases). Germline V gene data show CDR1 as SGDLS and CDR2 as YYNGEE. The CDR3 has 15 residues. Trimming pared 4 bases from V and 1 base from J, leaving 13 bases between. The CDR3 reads CASSPLSGGTDTQYF. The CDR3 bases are TGTGCCAGCAGCCCCCTGTCAGGGGGCACAGATACGCAGTATTTT.

CDR3 amino acids: CSATLLAGGSDEQFF. CDR3 coding DNA: TGCAGTGCCACACTCCTAGCGGGAGGGTCCGATGAGCAGTTCTTC. The genes are TRBV20-1 and TRBJ2-1; TRBD2 matches at 12 bases. Losses at the gene ends were 6 bases for V and 8 bases for J; bases not matched to a gene: 11. Germline-derived CDR1 and CDR2 are DFQATT and SNEGSKA (reference sequence). This CDR3 spans 15 amino acids.

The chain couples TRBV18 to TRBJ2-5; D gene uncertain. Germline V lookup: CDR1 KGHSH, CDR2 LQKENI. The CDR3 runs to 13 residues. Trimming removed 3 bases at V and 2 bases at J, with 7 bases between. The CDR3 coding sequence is TGTGCCAGCTCACCCGCATCGCAAGAGACCCAGTACTTC. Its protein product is CASSPASQETQYF. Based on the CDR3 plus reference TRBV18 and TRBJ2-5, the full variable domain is NAGVMQNPRHLVRRRGQEARLRCSPMKGHSHVYWYRQLPEEGLKFMVYLQKENIIDESGMPKERFSAEFPKEGPSILRIQQVVRGDSAAYFCASSPASQETQYFGPGTRLLVL.

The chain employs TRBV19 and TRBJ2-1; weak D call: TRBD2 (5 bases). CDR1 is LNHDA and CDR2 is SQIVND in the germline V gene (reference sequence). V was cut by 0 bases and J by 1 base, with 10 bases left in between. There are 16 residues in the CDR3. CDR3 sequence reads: CASSIERVESYNEQFF. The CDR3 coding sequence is TGTGCCAGTAGTATAGAGCGGGTAGAGTCCTACAATGAGCAGTTCTTC.

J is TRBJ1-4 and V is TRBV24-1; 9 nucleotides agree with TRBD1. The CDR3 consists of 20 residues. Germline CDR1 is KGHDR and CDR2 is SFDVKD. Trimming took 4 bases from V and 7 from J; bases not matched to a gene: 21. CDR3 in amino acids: CATSEDSSVMDRGGAEKLFF. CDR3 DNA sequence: TGTGCCACCAGTGAGGATTCCAGTGTCATGGACAGGGGAGGGGCTGAAAAACTGTTTTTT.